This TCR beta chain was observed in a study of T cells in Graves' hyperthyroidism and ophthalmopathy. Overall study context: Peripheral blood was taken when the disease was first diagnosed, before any treatment began. Overall study findings and caveats: Most clonotypes expanded in thyroid above 0.001 were likewise present in blood. Stable hyperthyroidism and ophthalmopathy were separated using 13 V-J signatures.

V was cut by 6 bases and J by 9 bases, with 24 bases left in between. The CDR3 is made up of 16 amino acids. In germline, CDR1 is SNHLY, CDR2 FYNNEI. The study based diagnoses on clinical symptoms, serum thyroxine and TRAb, thyroid ultrasound and orbital computed tomography. A remark on this clonotype: Its antigen is unknown.

Amplification of TCR beta CDR3 regions was performed using RNA transcripts as template. The HTBI primer set served for first-round RT-PCR of the TCR CDR3. TCRdb ran MiXCR on the multiplex PCR reads and lists one entry per CDR3 protein. The sample consists of 500,000 to 550,000 distinct CDR3 sequences, about 20% of them appearing once. The sequencing sample was made of blood. The TCR comes from a man aged 35 to 55 with Graves' ophthalmopathy. This rearrangement joins TRBV2 to TRBJ1-3, with D uncertain. In DNA, the CDR3 is TGTGCCAGCAGCTCCAGGCAGGCCTCCGTTCGCGGCACCATATATTTT. It is translated as CASSSRQASVRGTIYF.